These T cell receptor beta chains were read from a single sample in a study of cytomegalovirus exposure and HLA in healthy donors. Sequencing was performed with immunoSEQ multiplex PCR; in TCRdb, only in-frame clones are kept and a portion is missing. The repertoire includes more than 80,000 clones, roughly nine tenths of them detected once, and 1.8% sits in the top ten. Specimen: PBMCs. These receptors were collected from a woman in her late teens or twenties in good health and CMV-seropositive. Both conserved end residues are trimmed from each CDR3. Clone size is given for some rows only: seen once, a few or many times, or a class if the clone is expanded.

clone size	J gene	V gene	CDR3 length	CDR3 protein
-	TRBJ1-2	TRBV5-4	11	ASSPQTNYGYT
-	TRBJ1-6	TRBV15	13	ATSRAAGDNSPLH
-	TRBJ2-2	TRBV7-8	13	ASSLGGSNTGELF
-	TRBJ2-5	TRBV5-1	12	ASSLTGTSETQY
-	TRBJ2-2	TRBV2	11	ASSVQGTGELF
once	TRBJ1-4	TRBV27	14	ASSRGKSLSGEKLF
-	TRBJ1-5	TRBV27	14	ASKRQGVVGNQPQH
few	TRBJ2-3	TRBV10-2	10	ASSPDREAQY
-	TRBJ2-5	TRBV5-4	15	ASSLGAGGPTDETQY
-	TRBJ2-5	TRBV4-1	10	ATGGPTETQY
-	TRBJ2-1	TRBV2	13	ASSELVRGGNEQF
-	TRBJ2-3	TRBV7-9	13	ASSFSPGGTDTQY
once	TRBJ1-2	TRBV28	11	ASSRQGAHGYT
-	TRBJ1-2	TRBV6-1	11	ASTPSGFSGYT
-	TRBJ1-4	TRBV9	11	ASSVATGGNLF
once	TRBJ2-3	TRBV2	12	ASRDGTGKDTQY
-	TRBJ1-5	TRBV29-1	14	SVTLTGTGGSQPQH
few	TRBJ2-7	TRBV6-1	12	ASTLRGDPYEQY
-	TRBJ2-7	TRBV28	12	ASSLCACSYEQY
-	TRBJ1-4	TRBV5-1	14	ASSDLGGATNEKLF
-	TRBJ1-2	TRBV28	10	ASSLGSYGYT
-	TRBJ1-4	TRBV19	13	ASSLWTDRNEKLF
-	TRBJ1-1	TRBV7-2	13	ASSLAARRGLEAF
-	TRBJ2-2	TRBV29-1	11	SVDRGNTGELF